The 6 T cell receptor beta chains below were found in one sample sequenced in a study of regulatory T cells in long-lasting Graves disease. Time point denoted: newly diagnosed GD, antithyroid drugs for less than 3 months. Extracted RNA from PBMCs served as the source of the TCR library. Construction of the TCR beta libraries employed iRepertoire HTBI primers in conjunction with Arm-PCR of CDR3 regions. TCRdb processed the multiplex PCR reads anew with MiXCR; each CDR3 protein has one entry. The sample includes 200,000 to 250,000 distinct CDR3 sequences, approximately 18% of them seen just once. These data also featured in a second study, about T cells in Graves' hyperthyroidism and ophthalmopathy.

Source: peripheral blood mononuclear cells (PBMCs), taken at new diagnosis, from a patient treated with antithyroid drugs. The receptors stem from a woman under 40 with Graves disease.

The table lists this clonotype with many counts. The CDR3 is CASSHLGGEEAFF. In nucleotides, the CDR3 is TGTGCCAGCAGCCACCTAGGAGGGGAAGAAGCTTTCTTT. The chain recombines TRBV14 with TRBJ1-1; TRBD1 might be the D (5 bases). Germline CDR1 and CDR2: SGHDN and FVKESK. The CDR3 extends over 13 amino acids. V gave up 3 bases and J gave up 8 bases, with 13 bases separating them.

The V gene is TRBV4-1, the J gene TRBJ1-5; 11 bases are shared with TRBD1. Germline assignment: CDR1 MGHRA and CDR2 YSYEKL. The CDR3 loop spans 17 amino acids. With V trimmed by 2 bases and J by 6 bases, 9 bases remained unmatched. The CDR3 region is CASSQLPGTGGSQPQHF. CDR3 nucleotide sequence: TGCGCCAGCAGCCAATTGCCCGGGACAGGGGGTTCTCAGCCCCAGCATTTT.

The sample holds many counts of this clonotype. The gene calls are TRBV7-9 and TRBJ1-2; maybe TRBD1 (5 bases). The V gene lost 5 bases and the J gene lost 8 bases, with 18 bases spanning the gap. This CDR3 is 14 amino acids long. CDR1 SEHNR and CDR2 FQNEAQ come from the germline V gene (reference sequence). The CDR3 spells CASSRAQGEYGYTF. The CDR3 coding sequence is TGTGCCAGCAGCCGCGCCCAGGGAGAGTACGGCTACACCTTC.

V gene TRBV7-2 combines with J gene TRBJ2-7, with D unresolved. V was pared by 4 bases and J by 2 bases, with 12 bases between. This CDR3 comprises 14 residues. CDR1 is SGHTA, CDR2 FQGNSA, per germline. The CDR3, as DNA: TGTGCCAGCAGCTCGATGACTGAGGCCTACGAGCAGTACTTC. Amino acids: CASSSMTEAYEQYF.

This clonotype was seen at least ten times. V is TRBV5-6 and J is TRBJ2-7, with 12 bases fitting TRBD2. Germline V gene lookup returns CDR1 SGHDT and CDR2 YYEEEE. The V gene end was trimmed by 1 base and the J gene end by 4 bases; junction bases not matched to a gene: 3. The CDR3 consists of 15 residues. CDR3 amino acids: CASSLRTSGAYEQYF. As DNA, the CDR3 is TGTGCCAGCAGCTTGAGGACTAGCGGGGCTTACGAGCAGTACTTC.

This clonotype was counted many times. The rearrangement joins TRBV12-3 or TRBV12-4 to TRBJ2-1; D perhaps matches TRBD1 (6 bases). V was pared by 6 bases and J by 0 bases, with 15 bases between. This CDR3 region has 16 residues. CDR3 bases: TGTGCCAGCAGCCCCAGGGGCTTCGGCTCCTACAATGAGCAGTTCTTC. Translated, it gives CASSPRGFGSYNEQFF.